One and the same sample provided the 9 T cell receptor beta chains below, sequenced in a study of T-cell reconstitution after alpha-beta-depleted transplantation in children. TCRbeta library preparation incorporated unique molecular identifiers. TCRdb used MiXCR to reprocess the PCR reads, holding one entry per CDR3 protein. In the table there are hundreds of thousands of distinct CDR3 sequences, around 13% of which are singletons. The sequencing used PBMCs, collected before TCRalphabeta/CD19-depleted stem cell transplant. The source is a girl aged 2 to 9 with congenital amegakaryocytic thrombocytopenia, due to receive a stem cell transplant.

This clonotype turned up a few times. V is TRBV6-2 or TRBV6-3 and J is TRBJ2-6; D unresolved. V lost 0 bases, J lost 0 bases, and 18 bases lay in between. Per the germline V gene, CDR1 is MNHEY and CDR2 is SVGEGT. This CDR3 has 20 residues. The CDR3 DNA is TGTGCCAGCAGTTACTCGACCCGGCGGTATAGCCCCTCTGGGGCCAACGTCCTGACTTTC. Amino acid sequence: CASSYSTRRYSPSGANVLTF.

The chain employs TRBV14 and TRBJ1-6; D call uncertain. V was cut by 1 base and J by 9 bases, with 4 bases left in between. This CDR3 spans 12 amino acids. The germline gives CDR1 SGHDN, CDR2 FVKESK. The CDR3 coding sequence is TGTGCCAGCAGCCAAGTCCGTTCACCCCTCCACTTT. It translates to CASSQVRSPLHF.

This clonotype appeared many times. The chain has TRBV5-1 and TRBJ1-1; no firm D call. CDR3 size: 14 residues. Germline V gives CDR1 SGHRS, CDR2 YFSETQ. Trimming took 0 bases from V and 4 from J, leaving 10 bases between them. The CDR3 DNA reads as TGCGCCAGCAGCTTGGAGGCCCTAGGCACTGAAGCTTTCTTT. Translated, it gives CASSLEALGTEAFF.

This clonotype was detected many times. The chain recombines TRBV6-2 or TRBV6-3 with TRBJ2-1; D is ambiguous. With 2 bases removed from V and 12 bases from J, the gap between germline ends came to 8 bases. Looked up from germline, CDR1 is MNHEY and CDR2 is SVGEGT. The CDR3 covers 11 residues. The CDR3 region is CASSYTSAQFF. CDR3 nucleotide sequence: TGTGCCAGCAGTTACACCTCTGCGCAGTTCTTC.

This clonotype occurred a few times. The chain joins TRBV24-1 to TRBJ2-3; D gene ambiguous. The CDR3 is made up of 16 amino acids. CDR1 is KGHDR, CDR2 SFDVKD, per germline. Trimming removed 1 base from V and 0 bases from J, with 10 bases in between. CDR3: CATSDFKPSSTDTQYF. CDR3 bases: TGTGCCACCAGTGATTTTAAGCCTTCTAGCACAGATACGCAGTATTTT.

This clonotype was counted at least ten times. The chain is built from TRBV29-1 and TRBJ2-7; D uncertain. V lost 3 bases to trimming and J lost 7 bases, with 13 bases between them. CDR1 is SQVTM, CDR2 ANQGSEA, per germline. The CDR3 is 12 amino acids. CDR3 protein: CSVELAAWEQYF. CDR3 sequence (DNA): TGCAGCGTTGAGCTCGCCGCTTGGGAGCAGTACTTC.

This clonotype was observed a handful of times. The CDR3: CSARDYYEQFF. The CDR3 nucleotides are TGCAGTGCTAGAGATTACTATGAGCAGTTCTTC. The rearrangement joins TRBV20-1 to TRBJ2-1; unclear D gene. Germline assignment: CDR1 DFQATT and CDR2 SNEGSKA (reference sequence). With 0 bases removed from V and 8 bases from J, the gap between germline ends came to 5 bases. The CDR3 contains 11 residues.

In this sample, this clonotype turned up many times. The chain combines TRBV29-1 with TRBJ2-1; 7 nucleotides agree with TRBD1. Germline trimming cut 1 base from V and 7 bases from J; bases unmatched to any gene: 10. Germline V gives CDR1 SQVTM, CDR2 ANQGSEA. This CDR3 region has 15 residues. For the CDR3, the DNA is TGCAGCGTTGAAGTGACAGGGAATTTCGGGAATGAGCAGTTCTTC. This translates into CSVEVTGNFGNEQFF.

This clonotype has at least ten counts. This chain uses TRBV5-5 with TRBJ2-1; 10 bases fit TRBD2. The germline CDR1 and CDR2 sequences are SGHKS and YYEKEE (reference sequence). This CDR3 has 16 residues. V was clipped by 5 bases and J by 2 bases; unmatched bases: 7. The CDR3 sequence is CASSNTGLAAYNEQFF. The DNA for the CDR3 is TGTGCCAGCAGTAATACCGGACTAGCGGCCTACAATGAGCAGTTCTTC.